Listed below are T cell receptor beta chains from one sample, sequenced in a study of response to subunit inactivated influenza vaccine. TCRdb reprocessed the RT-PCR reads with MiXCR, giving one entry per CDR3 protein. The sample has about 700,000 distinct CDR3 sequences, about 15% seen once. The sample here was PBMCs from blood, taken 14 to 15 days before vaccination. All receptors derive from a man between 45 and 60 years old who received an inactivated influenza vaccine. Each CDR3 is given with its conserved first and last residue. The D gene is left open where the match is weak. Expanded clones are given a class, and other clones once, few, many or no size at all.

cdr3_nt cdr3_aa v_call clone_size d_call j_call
TGCGCCAGCAGCTTGGCCCAGAACCTAGCGGGAGGGCGCTCCTACGAGCAGTACTTC CASSLAQNLAGGRSYEQYF TRBV5-1 . TRBD2 TRBJ2-7
TGCAGAGGGGCTAGTGGAAACGACGAGCAGTACTTC CRGASGNDEQYF TRBV20-1 few . TRBJ2-7
TGTGCCATCGGAACCGGGGAGCTGTTTTTT CAIGTGELFF TRBV25-1 many . TRBJ2-2
TGTGCCAGCAGCCGAGTCCCGGGACTAGCGGGAGGGATCACAGATACGCAGTATTTT CASSRVPGLAGGITDTQYF TRBV11-1 few TRBD2 TRBJ2-3
TGCGCCAGCAGTCTCGGGGGTGGGCAGTTCTTC CASSLGGGQFF TRBV11-2 many . TRBJ2-1
TGCGCCAGCAGCTTGACCGGCATCATATGGGGGACCTATAATTCACCCCTCCACTTT CASSLTGIIWGTYNSPLHF TRBV5-1 . . TRBJ1-6
TGTGCCAGCAGTTTTGCGGGGAGTTTCTCCTACAATGAGCAGTTCTTC CASSFAGSFSYNEQFF TRBV28 few . TRBJ2-1
TGTGCCAGCAGCTCCCAACTAGCGGGAGGGCCGGAGACCCAGTACTTC CASSSQLAGGPETQYF TRBV7-2 . TRBD2 TRBJ2-5
TGTGCCAGCAGCTTGTCCAACGCGCAGTATTTT CASSLSNAQYF TRBV7-9 . . TRBJ2-3
TGTGCCAGCAGCTTAGCGGGGGCGGGGGTCTCCTACGAGCAGTACTTC CASSLAGAGVSYEQYF TRBV13 . . TRBJ2-7
TGCGCCAGCAGCTTGGGAACCCTACCTAACGAGCAGTACTTC CASSLGTLPNEQYF TRBV5-1 few . TRBJ2-7
TGTGCCAGCAGCTTCGGGACGGGGGAAAGGACGCAGTATTTT CASSFGTGERTQYF TRBV7-2 few . TRBJ2-3
TGCGCCAGCAGCCGGAGACAGGGGGATCCCTACGAGCAGTACTTC CASSRRQGDPYEQYF TRBV4-1 few TRBD1 TRBJ2-7
TGTGCCAGCAGCCTAGACAGACACACTGAAGCTTTCTTT CASSLDRHTEAFF TRBV7-2 . . TRBJ1-1
TGTGCCAGCAGTTTTGGCGACAGCAATACGCAGTATTTT CASSFGDSNTQYF TRBV27 . . TRBJ2-3
TGCGCCAGCAGCCAAGGAAACCCCGGGGGGGCGGGCGAGCAGTACTTC CASSQGNPGGAGEQYF TRBV4-3 few TRBD2 TRBJ2-7
TGTGCCAGCAGGGAGGGACAGGGGCTTCAGCCCCAGCATTTT CASREGQGLQPQHF TRBV12-3/TRBV12-4 few TRBD1 TRBJ1-5
TGTGCCAGCAGTCCCCGGAGGGTAGCGGGAAGCACAGATACGCAGTATTTT CASSPRRVAGSTDTQYF TRBV12-3/TRBV12-4 many TRBD2 TRBJ2-3
TGTGCCAGCAGCCAAATCGCCAACGTCCTGACTTTC CASSQIANVLTF TRBV3-1 . . TRBJ2-6
TGTGCCACCAGTGATAAGACAGATACGCAGTATTTT CATSDKTDTQYF TRBV24-1 many . TRBJ2-3
TGTGCCAGCAGACAGGGTATAAAAAACATTCAGTACTTC CASRQGIKNIQYF TRBV28 . . TRBJ2-4
TGTGCCAGCAGCGCCCGGGACACGAGTACCCCCCTCCACTTT CASSARDTSTPLHF TRBV3-1 many . TRBJ1-6
TGTGCCAGCAGTGCTGAGGGAGATGGCTACACCTTC CASSAEGDGYTF TRBV6-1 few . TRBJ1-2
TGTGCCAGCAGCTCCCACCCCGCAGATACGCAGTATTTT CASSSHPADTQYF TRBV7-2 . . TRBJ2-3
TGTGCCAGCAGCTACACCGGGACAGCCTTATACAATGAGCAGTTCTTC CASSYTGTALYNEQFF TRBV12-3/TRBV12-4 . TRBD1 TRBJ2-1
TGTGCCCGCAGTTGGTCCGGGACTAGCGGGAGAGGCACAGATACGCAGTATTTT CARSWSGTSGRGTDTQYF TRBV12-3/TRBV12-4 . TRBD2 TRBJ2-3
TGTGCCAGCAGCCGAGGGTCCCAAGAGACCCAGTACTTC CASSRGSQETQYF TRBV7-3 many . TRBJ2-5
TGTGCCAGCTCCCTGTCGGGACAGGTGCCAAATCAGCCCCAGCATTTT CASSLSGQVPNQPQHF TRBV27 . TRBD1 TRBJ1-5
TGTGCCAGCAGCAAAGGGGCGGCACGCCTAGCCAAAAACATTCAGTACTTC CASSKGAARLAKNIQYF TRBV21-1 . . TRBJ2-4
TGCAGTGCGCAAACCCAGGGTTTTTGGGAAGAGACCCAGTACTTC CSAQTQGFWEETQYF TRBV20-1 . . TRBJ2-5
TGTGCCACCAGCAGAGATCCGGCCCGTCCTGGACCTGGGGCCAACGTCCTGACTTTC CATSRDPARPGPGANVLTF TRBV15 . . TRBJ2-6
TGTGCCAGCAGCTCGAGGGCAGTTAGCAAGAACACTGAAGCTTTCTTT CASSSRAVSKNTEAFF TRBV5-5 . . TRBJ1-1
TGTGCCACCAGCGCTGACAGAGACAATTCACCCCTCCACTTT CATSADRDNSPLHF TRBV15 . . TRBJ1-6
TGCGCCAGCAGCCAAACGGGGGGGACTTACTACGAGCAGTACTTC CASSQTGGTYYEQYF TRBV4-3 . TRBD2 TRBJ2-7
TGTGCCAGCTCACCACCTGGGGGGAGTAGCAACAATGAGCAGTTCTTC CASSPPGGSSNNEQFF TRBV18 few . TRBJ2-1
TGTGCCAGCAGCAGTGAGCCCTACAGGGGGCGCGATGAGCAGTTCTTC CASSSEPYRGRDEQFF TRBV7-3 many TRBD1 TRBJ2-1
TGCAGTGCTAGTAGGGTAGCCTACGAGCAGTACTTC CSASRVAYEQYF TRBV20-1 few . TRBJ2-7
TGTGCCAGCAGCTTAGAGGGGGCCTATGGCTACACCTTC CASSLEGAYGYTF TRBV11-2 few . TRBJ1-2
TGTGCCAGTAGAGAGGTTGGACAGATCAATCAGCCCCAGCATTTT CASREVGQINQPQHF TRBV19 . . TRBJ1-5
TGCGCCAGCAGCGTTGGGTTCGGCGGCAACGAGCAGTACTTC CASSVGFGGNEQYF TRBV5-1 . . TRBJ2-7
TGCAGTGCTAGAGTGGGAGCGGGGCGACAAGAGACCCAGTACTTC CSARVGAGRQETQYF TRBV20-1 . TRBD2 TRBJ2-5
TGTGCCAGCGTCTCGGGGAGTTCCTACAATGAGCAGTTCTTC CASVSGSSYNEQFF TRBV6-1 . . TRBJ2-1
TGTGCCAGCAGCGTCGGGACAGGGAGCTACAATGAGCAGTTCTTC CASSVGTGSYNEQFF TRBV9 . TRBD1 TRBJ2-1
TGTGCCAGCAGTTTACGAGCGGGAGGGCTTAAACCGACAGATACGCAGTATTTT CASSLRAGGLKPTDTQYF TRBV12-3/TRBV12-4 . TRBD2 TRBJ2-3